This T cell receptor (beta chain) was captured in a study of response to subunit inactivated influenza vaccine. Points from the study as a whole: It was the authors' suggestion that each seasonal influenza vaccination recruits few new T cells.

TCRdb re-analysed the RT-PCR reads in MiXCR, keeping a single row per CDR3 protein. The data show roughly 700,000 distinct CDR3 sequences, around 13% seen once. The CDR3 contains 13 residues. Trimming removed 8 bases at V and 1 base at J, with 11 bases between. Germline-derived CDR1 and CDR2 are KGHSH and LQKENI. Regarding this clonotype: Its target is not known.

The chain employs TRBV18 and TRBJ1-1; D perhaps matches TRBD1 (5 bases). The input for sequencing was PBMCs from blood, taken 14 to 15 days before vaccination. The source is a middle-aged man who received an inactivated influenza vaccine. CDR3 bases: TGTGCCAGCGCAGCAGGGACGAACACTGAAGCTTTCTTT. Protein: CASAAGTNTEAFF.